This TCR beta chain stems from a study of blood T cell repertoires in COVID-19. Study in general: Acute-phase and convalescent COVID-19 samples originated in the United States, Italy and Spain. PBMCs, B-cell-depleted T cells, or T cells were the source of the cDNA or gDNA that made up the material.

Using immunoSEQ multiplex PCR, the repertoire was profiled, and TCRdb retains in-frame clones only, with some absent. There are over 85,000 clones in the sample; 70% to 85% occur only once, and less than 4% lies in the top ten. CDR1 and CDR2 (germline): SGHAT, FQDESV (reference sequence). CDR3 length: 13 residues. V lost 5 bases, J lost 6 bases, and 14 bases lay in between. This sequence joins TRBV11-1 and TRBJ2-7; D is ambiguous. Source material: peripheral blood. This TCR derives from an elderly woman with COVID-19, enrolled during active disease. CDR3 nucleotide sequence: TGTGCCAGCAGCGCTAGAGGCAGTGGCGAGCAGTACTTC. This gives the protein CASSARGSGEQYF.